The rows below give T cell receptor beta chains drawn from one sample of a study of T cells after yellow fever vaccination. Each CDR3 protein gets one entry after TCRdb re-called the 5' RACE reads with MiXCR. Among about 210,000 distinct CDR3 sequences listed, approximately 3.3% were seen once. The specimen was CD4+ T cells sorted from PBMCs, collected 10 days after the yellow fever booster vaccination. The receptors originated from a man aged 18 to 30 who received the YFV17D yellow fever vaccine. Each CDR3 is given with its conserved first and last residue. A D gene is named only where the DNA matches it firmly. Not all rows give a size; the values are once, few, many and, for expanded clones, a class.

v_gene,j_gene,d_gene,abundance,CDR3nt,CDR3aa
TRBV12-5,TRBJ2-3,.,many,TGTGCTAGTGGTTTGGTTACTAGCAGCACAGATACGCAGTATTTT,CASGLVTSSTDTQYF
TRBV7-2,TRBJ2-7,.,few,TGTGCCAGCAGCTTTAAGTTTTCATACGAGCAGTACTTC,CASSFKFSYEQYF
TRBV7-2,TRBJ2-7,.,few,TGTGCCAGCAGTCAGGTGACCACCTTCTACGAGCAGTACTTC,CASSQVTTFYEQYF
TRBV20-1,TRBJ2-3,.,many,TGCAGTGCTAGAAGGGATACCCCGCAGTATTTT,CSARRDTPQYF
TRBV6-5,TRBJ1-1,.,many,TGTGCCAGCAGTTCCAATAAGAACACTGAAGCTTTCTTT,CASSSNKNTEAFF
TRBV20-1,TRBJ1-2,.,.,TGCAGTGCTAGATGGCGTCGTACAGGGCTATACTATGGCTACACCTTC,CSARWRRTGLYYGYTF
TRBV7-2,TRBJ2-3,.,many,TGTGCCAGCAGCTTAGCGGGGAATACGCAGTATTTT,CASSLAGNTQYF
TRBV11-2,TRBJ2-5,TRBD2,few,TGTGCCAGCAGCCCGACTAGCGGGGGGGGGAGAGAGACCCAGTACTTC,CASSPTSGGGRETQYF
TRBV6-6,TRBJ1-4,.,many,TGTGCCAGCAGCTCTGAATCGTATGGAGCTAATGAAAAACTGTTTTTT,CASSSESYGANEKLFF
TRBV5-1,TRBJ2-2,TRBD1,few,TGCGCCAGCAGCCCCGGACAGGGGGTAGCCGGGGAGCTGTTTTTT,CASSPGQGVAGELFF
TRBV5-1,TRBJ2-5,TRBD1,many,TGCGCCAGCAGCTTGGAGATACAGGGGCCGCAAGAGACCCAGTACTTC,CASSLEIQGPQETQYF
TRBV7-2,TRBJ1-5,.,.,TGTGCCAGCAGCTATGGGTGGGGCGGCAATCAGCCCCAGCATTTT,CASSYGWGGNQPQHF
TRBV7-2,TRBJ2-6,.,many,TGTGCCAGCAGCTTAGGACATTTCTCTGGGGCCAACGTCCTGACTTTC,CASSLGHFSGANVLTF
TRBV6-5,TRBJ1-5,TRBD1,many,TGTGCCAGCAGCCTTAAGACAGGGGGCCGCAATCAGCCCCAGCATTTT,CASSLKTGGRNQPQHF
TRBV11-3,TRBJ2-1,.,.,TGTGCCAGCAGCCGGAGGGGAGCCGGGGGCGATGAGCAGTTCTTC,CASSRRGAGGDEQFF
TRBV5-1,TRBJ2-3,TRBD2,many,TGCGCCAGCACCCCAACGCCGGGGGGTGCAGATACGCAGTATTTT,CASTPTPGGADTQYF
TRBV3-1,TRBJ1-4,TRBD1,.,TGTGCCAGCAGCCGCGGGACAGCGAATGAAAAACTGTTTTTT,CASSRGTANEKLFF
TRBV4-1,TRBJ2-1,.,many,TGCGCCAGCAGCCAGGAAGGCCTCCCCGTTTACAATGAGCAGTTCTTC,CASSQEGLPVYNEQFF
TRBV5-4,TRBJ1-1,.,many,TGTGCCAGCAGCTTCAGGGGTGGCACTGAAGCTTTCTTT,CASSFRGGTEAFF
TRBV20-1,TRBJ2-2,.,few,TGCAGTGCTTATAGGGACGGCTCGAACACCGGGGAGCTGTTTTTT,CSAYRDGSNTGELFF
TRBV3-1,TRBJ2-3,TRBD2,.,TGTGCCAGCACCAACCTCGCTTCTAGCGGGGGCACAGATACGCAGTATTTT,CASTNLASSGGTDTQYF
TRBV7-2,TRBJ1-5,.,many,TGTGCCAGCAGCTTAAGGGTTCAGGAACAGCCCCAGCATTTT,CASSLRVQEQPQHF
TRBV3-1,TRBJ1-6,.,few,TGTGCCAGCAGCCAAGGTTCCGGATTCAGCTCCTATAATTCACCCCTCCACTTT,CASSQGSGFSSYNSPLHF
TRBV20-1,TRBJ1-2,.,.,TGCAGTGCTACCCCCCCAGGGCTCTATGGCTACACCTTC,CSATPPGLYGYTF
TRBV4-1,TRBJ1-2,.,few,TGCGCCAGCAGCCAATCGCAGGGTAACTATGGCTACACCTTC,CASSQSQGNYGYTF
TRBV24-1,TRBJ2-7,.,many,TGTGCCACCAGTGATTTCGACACGTACGAGCAGTACTTC,CATSDFDTYEQYF
TRBV10-3,TRBJ2-1,.,many,TGTGCCATCAGTGACCGGGGGCGTGAGCAGTTCTTC,CAISDRGREQFF
TRBV6-6,TRBJ2-2,TRBD1,many,TGTGCCGGTCTCGGGACAGGGGGCGGAGGGGAGCTGTTTTTT,CAGLGTGGGGELFF
TRBV5-6,TRBJ2-1,.,many,TGTGCCAGCAGCCACTACAATGAGCAGTTCTTC,CASSHYNEQFF
TRBV24-1,TRBJ2-3,.,.,TGTGCCACCAGTAGATTTAGCACAGATACGCAGTATTTT,CATSRFSTDTQYF
TRBV28,TRBJ1-3,TRBD1,.,TGTGCCAGCAGAATGGGGGGGACAGCTGGAAACACCATATATTTT,CASRMGGTAGNTIYF
TRBV12-3/TRBV12-4,TRBJ2-1,TRBD2,many,TGTGCCAGCACATGGGGAGGGATTGAGCAGTTCTTC,CASTWGGIEQFF
TRBV4-2,TRBJ1-3,.,.,TGTGCCAGCAGCCAAGATTACAGTGGAAACACCATATATTTT,CASSQDYSGNTIYF
TRBV5-1,TRBJ2-3,TRBD2,many,TGCGCCAGCAGCTTTTACGGGGGGGCAGATACGCAGTATTTT,CASSFYGGADTQYF